One and the same sample provided the 23 T cell receptor beta chains below, sequenced in a study of a mutant IDH1 vaccine in newly diagnosed glioma. The antigens of these receptors remain unknown. Time point in this sample: week 11, during vaccination. One vaccine dose held 300 ug of mutant IDH1 20-mer peptide and came with topical imiquimod. TCRdb's table, derived via immunoSEQ multiplex PCR, lists solely in-frame clones and lacks some. The sample lists 55,000 to 65,000 clones, about 80% occurring once. Source: PBMCs, taken from a glioma patient whose treatment included an IDH1 peptide vaccine. These receptors were taken from a man aged 50 to 59 with glioma.

The sample holds a few counts of this clone. CDR3 loop: CASSVQGWGYTF. CDR3 nucleotides: TGTGCCAGCAGCGTCCAGGGATGGGGCTACACCTTC. The J gene is TRBJ1-2, the V gene TRBV9; maybe TRBD1 (5 bases). Per the germline V gene, CDR1 is SGDLS and CDR2 is YYNGEE. Trimming removed 2 bases from V and 8 bases from J, with 10 bases in between. The CDR3 is 12 residues long.

The J gene is TRBJ1-2, the V gene TRBV6-5; no clear D gene. Germline V lookup: CDR1 MNHEY, CDR2 SVGAGI. Trimming removed 7 bases from V and 5 bases from J, with 8 bases in between. The CDR3 is 11 residues long. This CDR3 reads CASISPYGYTF. As DNA, the CDR3 is TGTGCCAGCATTTCCCCATATGGCTACACCTTC.

This sequence joins TRBV19 and TRBJ2-3; D is uncertain. The CDR3 is 12 amino acids. V shed 7 bases and J shed 0 bases, with 5 bases lying between them. Germline CDR1 LNHDA, CDR2 SQIVND (reference sequence). The CDR3 DNA reads as TGTGCCAGTACAGCGAGCACAGATACGCAGTATTTT. Protein product: CASTASTDTQYF.

The chain joins TRBV29-1 to TRBJ1-1; 7 bases map to TRBD1. Germline V gene sequence: CDR1 SQVTM, CDR2 ANQGSEA. The CDR3 is 17 amino acids. V was pared by 5 bases and J by 1 base, with 16 bases of the junction left unmatched. The CDR3 bases are TGCAGCGTTTACGACCTCGACAGGGCCAGAGCGAACACTGAAGCTTTCTTT. It translates to CSVYDLDRARANTEAFF.

V is TRBV28 and J is TRBJ2-6, with 8 bases fitting TRBD2. After removal of 8 bases from V and 0 bases from J, the junction contained 6 bases not matched to a gene. The CDR3 is 16 amino acids. CDR1 is MDHEN, CDR2 SYDVKM, per germline. The CDR3 sequence is CASLSGSLSGANVLTF. DNA for the CDR3: TGTGCCAGCTTAAGCGGGAGTCTCTCTGGGGCCAACGTCCTGACTTTC.

There are a few counts of this clone. This chain uses TRBV7-2 with TRBJ1-1; 9 positions agree with TRBD1. Germline CDR1 reads SGHTA; CDR2 reads FQGNSA. Losses at the gene ends were 3 bases for V and 7 bases for J; bases not matched to a gene: 6. The CDR3 has 14 residues. The CDR3 reads CASSFTGGMGEAFF. The DNA for the CDR3 is TGTGCCAGCAGCTTTACAGGGGGCATGGGTGAAGCTTTCTTT.

V and J are TRBV6-1 and TRBJ1-2; weak D call: TRBD1 (5 bases). Germline V gives CDR1 MNHNS, CDR2 SASEGT. The CDR3 sequence is 15 residues long. V dropped 6 bases and J dropped 2 bases, with 16 bases sitting between them. The CDR3 bases are TGTGCCAGCAGCCCTACCGGGACGGTGAACTATGGCTACACCTTC. As protein: CASSPTGTVNYGYTF.

This clone came up a few times. The chain combines TRBV7-9 with TRBJ1-2; a weak D match, TRBD1 (5 bases). With 3 bases removed from V and 6 bases from J, the gap between germline ends came to 11 bases. Germline V CDR1 and CDR2: SEHNR, FQNEAQ (reference sequence). The CDR3 is 13 residues long. The CDR3 spells CASSFQTADGYTF. CDR3 nucleotide sequence: TGTGCCAGCAGCTTCCAGACAGCGGATGGCTACACCTTC.

The chain uses TRBV19 and TRBJ1-4; 10 bases align to TRBD1. CDR3 length: 18 amino acids. Losses at the gene ends were 5 bases for V and 1 base for J; bases not matched to a gene: 10. Germline CDR1 reads LNHDA; CDR2 reads SQIVND (reference sequence). The CDR3 protein is CASSRTRDRGKTNEKLFF. The CDR3 coding sequence is TGTGCCAGTAGTCGCACCCGGGACAGGGGAAAAACTAATGAAAAACTGTTTTTT.

V usage is TRBV30 and J usage is TRBJ2-5; no clear D gene. Germline-derived CDR1 and CDR2 are GTSNPN and SVGIG (reference sequence). This CDR3 is 13 amino acids long. V lost 2 bases and J 5 bases, leaving 12 bases between the germline ends. The CDR3 loop reads CAWSSQVLETQYF. In DNA, the CDR3 is TGTGCCTGGAGTTCCCAAGTGCTGGAGACCCAGTACTTC. Filled out from reference TRBV30 and TRBJ2-5, the complete variable domain reads SQTIHQWPATLVQPVGSPLSLECTVEGTSNPNLYWYRQAAGRGLQLLFYSVGIGQISSEVPQNLSASRPQDRQFILSSKKLLLSDSGFYLCAWSSQVLETQYFGPGTRLLVL.

The CDR3 is CASSLGVYEQYF. The CDR3 coding sequence is TGTGCCAGCAGCTTGGGAGTCTACGAGCAGTACTTC. The chain carries TRBV5-5 and TRBJ2-7; D gene uncertain. V dropped 0 bases and J dropped 3 bases, with 4 bases sitting between them. This CDR3 has 12 amino acids. Germline V gives CDR1 SGHKS, CDR2 YYEKEE (reference sequence).

The chain uses TRBV19 and TRBJ1-2; 11 nucleotides align to TRBD1. The V segment lost 9 bases and the J segment 5 bases; nucleotides outside the gene matches: 11. The germline CDR1 and CDR2 sequences are LNHDA and SQIVND (reference sequence). This CDR3 region has 15 residues. Written as DNA, the CDR3 is TGTGCCAGCCGAAGGACAGGGGGCGAGGGTTATGGCTACACCTTC. It codes for CASRRTGGEGYGYTF. Variable domain in full (rest from reference TRBV19 and TRBJ1-2): DGGITQSPKYLFRKEGQNVTLSCEQNLNHDAMYWYRQDPGQGLRLIYYSQIVNDFQKGDIAEGYSVSREKKESFPLTVTSAQKNPTAFYLCASRRTGGEGYGYTFGSGTRLTVV.

The CDR3 reads CASSFAGRYNSPLHF. The CDR3, as DNA: TGTGCCAGCAGTTTTGCGGGGCGGTATAATTCACCCCTCCACTTT. The chain recombines TRBV6-5 with TRBJ1-6; D possibly corresponds to TRBD1 (5 bases). This CDR3 has 15 residues. Germline V lookup: CDR1 MNHEY, CDR2 SVGAGI. With 4 bases removed from V and 4 bases from J, the gap between germline ends came to 11 bases.

The chain couples TRBV5-8 to TRBJ1-2; no firm D call. The CDR3 contains 14 residues. The V end was cut by 1 base, the J end by 4 bases, with 11 bases between. Germline assignment: CDR1 SGHTS and CDR2 YDEGEE. CDR3 in DNA: TGTGCCAGCAGCTTGCGGCCGTCGGGCTATGGCTACACCTTC. Its protein is CASSLRPSGYGYTF.

This clone showed up just a few times. The chain has TRBV4-3 and TRBJ1-1; D unresolved. The CDR3 length is 15 residues. Per germline, CDR1 LGHNA and CDR2 YSLEER. V lost 1 base and J 0 bases, leaving 9 bases between the germline ends. CDR3 sequence (DNA): TGCGCCAGCAGCCAAGTTTGGGCGATGAACACTGAAGCTTTCTTT. It encodes CASSQVWAMNTEAFF.

This rearrangement joins TRBV6-1 to TRBJ1-2; tentatively, D is TRBD1 (5 bases). Germline CDR1 reads MNHNS; CDR2 reads SASEGT. With 6 bases removed from V and 5 bases from J, the gap between germline ends came to 10 bases. The CDR3 spans 12 residues. CDR3 protein: CASRAGTYGYTF. Here the CDR3 DNA reads TGTGCCAGCAGGGCAGGGACGTATGGCTACACCTTC.

The V and J genes are TRBV27 and TRBJ1-2, with D tentatively TRBD1 (6 bases). Germline loops: CDR1 MNHEY, CDR2 SMNVEV (reference sequence). The V gene lost 6 bases and the J gene lost 4 bases, with 15 bases spanning the gap. The CDR3 has 14 residues. The DNA for the CDR3 is TGTGCCAGCAGACAAAGGGGGGGGATCTATGGCTACACCTTC. Protein: CASRQRGGIYGYTF.

V is TRBV5-4 and J is TRBJ2-3; D ambiguous. CDR1 is SGHNT, CDR2 YYREEE, per germline (reference sequence). The V end lost 3 bases, the J end lost 2 bases, and 10 bases lay between the germline ends. This CDR3 region has 14 residues. This chain's CDR3 is CASSSENPTDTQYF. The CDR3 bases are TGTGCCAGCAGCTCAGAGAATCCCACAGATACGCAGTATTTT.

This chain connects TRBV10-3 to TRBJ2-5, with a tentative D call TRBD2 (5 bases). The CDR3 consists of 13 residues. Per germline, CDR1 ENHRY and CDR2 SYGVKD. Trimming removed 2 bases at V and 3 bases at J, with 7 bases between. CDR3 amino acids: CAISERGEETQYF. The CDR3 bases are TGTGCCATCAGTGAGCGGGGAGAAGAGACCCAGTACTTC.

This rearrangement joins TRBV19 to TRBJ1-1; D ambiguous. Germline CDR1 is LNHDA and CDR2 is SQIVND (reference sequence). CDR3 size: 12 residues. V was shortened by 6 bases and J by 8 bases, with 13 bases between the two germline ends. CDR3: CASSSQSREAFF. CDR3 DNA: TGTGCCAGTAGCTCCCAGAGCCGCGAAGCTTTCTTT.

This chain connects TRBV5-1 to TRBJ2-7; D gene ambiguous. The CDR3 consists of 15 residues. V dropped 0 bases and J dropped 6 bases, with 16 bases sitting between them. Germline V gene data show CDR1 as SGHRS and CDR2 as YFSETQ. CDR3 residues: CASSLEQTSAGEQYF. The CDR3 DNA reads TGCGCCAGCAGCTTGGAACAAACCTCGGCTGGCGAGCAGTACTTC.

This clone has a handful of counts. This chain connects TRBV7-9 to TRBJ2-7, with no clear D. The CDR3 runs 12 residues. CDR1 and CDR2 from the germline V gene are SEHNR and FQNEAQ (reference sequence). V shed 2 bases and J shed 4 bases, with 6 bases lying between them. The CDR3 region is CASSLQAYEQYF. The DNA for the CDR3 is TGTGCCAGCAGCTTACAAGCTTACGAGCAGTACTTC.

The chain carries TRBV5-6 and TRBJ2-1; the D call may be TRBD1 or TRBD2 (5 bases each). The CDR3 loop spans 13 amino acids. The V gene lost 3 bases and the J gene lost 7 bases, with 11 bases spanning the gap. Germline CDR1 is SGHDT and CDR2 is YYEEEE. This CDR3 is CASSWRGANEQFF. CDR3 nucleotides: TGTGCCAGCAGCTGGAGAGGGGCAAATGAGCAGTTCTTC.